This T cell receptor beta chain is from a study of blood T cell repertoires in COVID-19. Whole-study context: Samples taken during acute and convalescent COVID-19 were collected in the United States, Italy and Spain. PBMCs, B-cell-depleted T cells, or T cells were the source of the cDNA or gDNA that made up the material.

Libraries were prepared by immunoSEQ multiplex PCR; TCRdb keeps only in-frame clonotypes and omits some of them. The sample lists around 120,000 clones; around 86% were seen once. The V segment lost 1 base and the J segment 6 bases; nucleotides outside the gene matches: 8. Germline V gene data show CDR1 as LGHDT and CDR2 as YNNKEL (reference sequence). The CDR3 covers 15 residues. J is TRBJ1-2 and V is TRBV3-1 (or the pseudogene TRBV3-2); 7 bases agree with TRBD1. Source material: peripheral blood. This TCR derives from a woman in her sixties or seventies with acute or convalescent COVID-19. CDR3 DNA: TGTGCCAGCAGCCAAGGGTTGGGGCAGGGGGATGGCTACACCTTC. This encodes CASSQGLGQGDGYTF.